This note documents a single T cell receptor (beta chain) sequence. The data were taken from a study of T cell responses to AZD1222 COVID-19 vaccine. Measured with immunoSEQ multiplex PCR; TCRdb has only the in-frame clones, and not every one. The sample gives roughly 130,000 clones, roughly 90% of which show up once; approximately 3% is in the top ten. The CDR3 runs 12 residues. Looked up from germline, CDR1 is GTSNPN and CDR2 is SVGIG (reference sequence). The junction had 2 bases not matched to a gene; V was cut back by 2 bases and J by 5 bases. The sample here was peripheral blood, taken on day 0 of AZD1222 vaccination. The rearrangement links TRBV30 to TRBJ2-5, with 7 nucleotides matching TRBD1. This TCR derives from an adult in good health. The CDR3 region is CAWSQGDETQYF. CDR3 nucleotides: TGTGCCTGGAGTCAGGGGGATGAGACCCAGTACTTC.